This TCR beta chain was captured in a study of regulatory T cells in long-lasting Graves disease. Arm-PCR of CDR3 regions and iRepertoire HTBI primers were the basis on which TCR beta libraries were built. MiXCR was run by TCRdb on the multiplex PCR reads, yielding one entry per CDR3 protein. The sample yields 600,000 to 650,000 distinct CDR3 sequences, roughly 15% seen once. Time point here: newly diagnosed GD, antithyroid drugs for less than 3 months. Preparation of the TCR library used RNA extracted from PBMCs. Clinicians diagnosed Graves' disease using American Thyroid Association guidelines. With 4 bases clipped from V and 3 bases from J, the junction kept 4 bases outside the gene matches. Germline V gene data show CDR1 as SEHNR and CDR2 as FQNEAQ (reference sequence). The CDR3 loop spans 15 amino acids. This clonotype came up a few times. These data also formed part of another study, on T cells in Graves' hyperthyroidism and ophthalmopathy. This second study says: In simple terms, a model built on 13 V-J features told ophthalmopathy apart from stable hyperthyroidism.

The source is a woman in her twenties or thirties with Graves disease. The chain recombines TRBV7-9 with TRBJ1-5; 9 bases fit TRBD1. The material sequenced was peripheral blood mononuclear cells (PBMCs), taken at new diagnosis, from a patient treated with antithyroid drugs. The CDR3 DNA is TGTGCCAGCAGCTGGGGGACAGGGTCCAATCAGCCCCAGCATTTT. The encoded protein is CASSWGTGSNQPQHF.